The subject of this entry is one T cell receptor (beta chain). Its specific antigen is unknown. No base-level quality is on record; no much larger clone is a single base apart. The germline ends are 14 bases apart after V is trimmed by 1 base and J by 1 base. The CDR3 measures 16 amino acids from cysteine to phenylalanine. Of the read, only the CDR3 DNA is kept; its 48 bases are in frame from base 1. CDR1 is given as SGHNT and CDR2 as YYREEE, both from the germline V gene (reference sequence). The collaborating institutions used their own protocols to collect whole blood in K2EDTA tubes. For TCRbeta analysis, collaborator samples were shipped as frozen whole blood, as isolated PBMCs, or as DNA extracted from either sample type. The data originate from a study of blood T cell repertoires in COVID-19 (dated by TCRdb to the early 2020s). Concerning the study at large: The collaborator samples originated in the United States, Italy and Spain and spanned the acute and convalescent phases of COVID-19. The repertoires were made available in a free public database intended to serve as a resource for research on the immune response to SARS-CoV-2. Where HLA class I and class II types were available, the types were taken from metadata supplied by the sample provider, not from assay-based typing. Deeply sampled blood TCRbeta repertoires from subjects exposed to, actively infected with, or recovered from COVID-19 were included in the dataset. The prospective study material was composed of cDNA or gDNA derived from T cells, B-cell-depleted T cells, or PBMCs. The samples were drawn from two sources: the first 160 participants of the ongoing ImmuneRACE study, and over 1,000 subjects contributed by 6 global collaborators. Nearly every sample came with metadata listing a de-identified subject ID, COVID-19 status, age in years and sex.

Points the paper makes about the study in general: How much clinical and demographic metadata was included differed by source and by participant, and the metadata was provided uncurated.

The immunoSEQ Assay, a bias-controlled multiplex PCR, was used to amplify TCRbeta CDR3 regions from genomic DNA. As for how the authors treated the data: Within the assay, amplification of reference gene primers was used to estimate how many nucleated cells each sample contained. To quantify the absolute abundance of each unique TCRbeta CDR3 rearrangement, sequence reads were collapsed and filtered. For each sample, productive Simpson clonality was calculated by taking the square root of Simpson's diversity index across productive rearrangements. The immuneACCESS repertoire file appears here via TCRdb, limited to in-frame rearrangements. These files lack a portion of the clones; in checked studies, under half of the deficit traces to unresolved V genes, and the cause of the others is not known. Clonal size and the V and J genes are those of that table, whereas D and trimming came from the DNA. This sample gives about 230,000 clones in total; roughly 86% of them show up just once. The top ten constitute 2.5% to 3% of the sample.

The receptor was isolated from a woman aged 60-70 years with acute or convalescent COVID-19. Sequencing was carried out using peripheral blood. The chain is encoded by TRBV5-4 joined to TRBJ2-5; the D gene cannot be named for sure. The nucleotide sequence reads as follows: TGTGCCAGCAGCTTGATGAGTTACCTTACCCAAGAGACCCAGTACTTC. This gives the protein CASSLMSYLTQETQYF.